This T cell receptor beta chain stems from a study of T-cell memory formation after mild COVID-19. With respect to this clonotype: The antigen remains undetermined.

TCRdb re-derived calls from the 5' RACE reads in MiXCR, one entry per CDR3 protein. The sample yields 150,000 to 200,000 distinct CDR3 sequences, around a third seen once. Study-level points and caveats: Shrinking CD4+ clones resided mostly in CM and EM, and CD8+ ones in EMRA. Prior to infection, memory already included some responding clones, suggesting cross-reactive memory joined.

Specimen: PBMCs or a T cell subset sorted from them (not recorded which). The TCR was taken from an adult woman who had mild COVID-19 (a few samples of this study predate the infection). Cell type and time point are not known.

The CDR3 region is CATSEPGLVKNEQFF. For the CDR3, the DNA is TGTGCCACCAGTGAACCGGGACTAGTTAAAAATGAGCAGTTCTTC. The chain links TRBV24-1 to TRBJ2-1; 8 bases fit TRBD2. CDR1 and CDR2 (germline): KGHDR, SFDVKD. CDR3 length: 15 amino acids. After removal of 4 bases from V and 7 bases from J, the junction contained 8 bases not matched to a gene.